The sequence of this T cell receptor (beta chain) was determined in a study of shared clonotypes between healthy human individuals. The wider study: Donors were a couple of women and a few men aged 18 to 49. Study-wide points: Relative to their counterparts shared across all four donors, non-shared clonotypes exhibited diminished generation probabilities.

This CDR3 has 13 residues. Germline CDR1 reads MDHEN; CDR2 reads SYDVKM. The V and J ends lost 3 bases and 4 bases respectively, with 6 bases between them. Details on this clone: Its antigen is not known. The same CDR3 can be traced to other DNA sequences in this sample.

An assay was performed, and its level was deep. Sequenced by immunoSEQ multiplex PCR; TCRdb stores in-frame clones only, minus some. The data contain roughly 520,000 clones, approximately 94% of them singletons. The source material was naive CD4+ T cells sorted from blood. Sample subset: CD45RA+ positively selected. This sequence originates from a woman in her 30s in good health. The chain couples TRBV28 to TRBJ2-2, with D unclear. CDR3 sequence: CASSFPPTGELFF. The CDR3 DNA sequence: TGTGCCAGCAGTTTCCCCCCCACCGGGGAGCTGTTTTTT.